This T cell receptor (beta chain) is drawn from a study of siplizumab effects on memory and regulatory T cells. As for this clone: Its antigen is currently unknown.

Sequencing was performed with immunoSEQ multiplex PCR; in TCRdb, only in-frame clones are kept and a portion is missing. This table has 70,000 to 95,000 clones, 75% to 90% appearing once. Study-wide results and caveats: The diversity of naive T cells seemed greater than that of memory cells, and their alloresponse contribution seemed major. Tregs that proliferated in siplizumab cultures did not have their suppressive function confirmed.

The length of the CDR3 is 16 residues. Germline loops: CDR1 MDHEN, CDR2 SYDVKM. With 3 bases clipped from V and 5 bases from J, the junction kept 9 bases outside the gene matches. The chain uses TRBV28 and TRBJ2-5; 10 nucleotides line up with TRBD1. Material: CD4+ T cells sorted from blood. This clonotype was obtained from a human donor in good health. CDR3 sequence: CASSFLSGQGQETQYF. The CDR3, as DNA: TGTGCCAGCAGTTTTCTATCGGGACAGGGGCAGGAGACCCAGTACTTC.